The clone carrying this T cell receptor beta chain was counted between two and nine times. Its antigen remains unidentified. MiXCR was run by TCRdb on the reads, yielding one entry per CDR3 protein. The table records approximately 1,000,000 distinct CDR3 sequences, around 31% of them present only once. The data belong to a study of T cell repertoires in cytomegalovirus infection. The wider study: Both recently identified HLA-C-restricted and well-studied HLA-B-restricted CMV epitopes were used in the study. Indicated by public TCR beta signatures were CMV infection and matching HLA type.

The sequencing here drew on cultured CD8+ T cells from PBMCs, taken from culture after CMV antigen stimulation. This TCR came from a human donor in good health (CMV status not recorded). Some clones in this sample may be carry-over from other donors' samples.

The CDR3: CASSWASGAQETQYF. The CDR3 DNA is TGTGCCAGCAGCTGGGCTAGCGGGGCCCAAGAGACCCAGTACTTC. V gene TRBV5-6 combines with J gene TRBJ2-5; 9 bases line up with TRBD2. The length of the CDR3 is 15 residues. Germline values: CDR1 SGHDT, CDR2 YYEEEE. Trimming at V came to 3 bases and at J to 1 base, leaving 4 bases not matched to a gene.